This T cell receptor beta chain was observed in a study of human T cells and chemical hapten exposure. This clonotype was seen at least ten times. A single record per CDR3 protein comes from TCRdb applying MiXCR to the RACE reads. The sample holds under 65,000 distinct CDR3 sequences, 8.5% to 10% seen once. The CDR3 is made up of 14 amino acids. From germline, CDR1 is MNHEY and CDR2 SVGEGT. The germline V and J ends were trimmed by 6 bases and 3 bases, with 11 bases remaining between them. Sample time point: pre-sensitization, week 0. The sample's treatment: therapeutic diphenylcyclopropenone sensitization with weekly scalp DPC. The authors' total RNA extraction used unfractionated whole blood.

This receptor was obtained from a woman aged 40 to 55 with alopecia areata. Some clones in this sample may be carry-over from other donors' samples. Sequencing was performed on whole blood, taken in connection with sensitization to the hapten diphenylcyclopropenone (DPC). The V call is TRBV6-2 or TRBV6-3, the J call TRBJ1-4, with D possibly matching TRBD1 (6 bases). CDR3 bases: TGTGCCAGCAGGGACAGCGGAGCTAATGAAAAACTGTTTTTT. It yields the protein CASRDSGANEKLFF.